This T cell receptor beta chain was recorded in a study of blood T cells in healthy people across ages (dated by TCRdb to the mid-2010s). For the study in its entirety: In model experiments, template switching captured about one uniquely barcoded TCR beta cDNA molecule for every two T cells. To track age-related changes in TCR beta repertoire diversity, the study relied on deep sequencing normalized with unique cDNA molecular identifiers. To avoid experimental bias, donors of different ages were spread randomly across the sequencing lanes. The study analyzed two additional independent replicas of 1 million unique cDNA reads from the same blood draw for two donors, one aged 18 to 30 and one aged 80 or older. Four age groups were formed from the donors: young (average about 17 years), middle-aged (approximately 40), aged (around 62) and long-lived (roughly 88).

Libraries were built with 5' RACE. Sequencing took place on an Illumina HiSeq 2500. A second PCR of about 6 to 11 cycles was run with a J-beta primer mix and a sample-barcoded 5' primer. A template-switch 5' adaptor carrying 12 random nucleotides introduced a unique molecular identifier onto each TCR beta cDNA molecule. At least 3 million CDR3-containing paired-end reads were obtained from each sample. All of the RNA was converted into first-strand cDNA using the Mint cDNA synthesis kit, with a TRBC-specific oligonucleotide serving as the primer. All cDNA was treated with uracil-DNA glycosylase and then went through a first 18-cycle PCR with the universal primers M1SS and BC2_uni_R. Processing in the source paper ran as follows. Normalization of each sample was performed by random selection of 1 million high-quality reads, each carrying a distinct molecular identifier. Instead of being binned into consensus sequences, reads that shared molecular identifiers were thrown out. MiTCR, run with a Q25 quality threshold and the strictest error-elimination algorithm, handled CDR3 identification, clonotype clustering and error correction. A nonparametric unseen species model with Euler transformation was used to estimate a lower bound on total TCR beta diversity. The public reads were quality trimmed at Q25 with fastp and then assembled into clones with MiXCR by TCRdb, keeping productive beta chains. When rows share a CDR3 protein, they turn into one entry using the most common DNA and genes. The V and J calls were not made by the authors but by TCRdb's processing. Here the sample has over a million distinct CDR3 sequences; less than 50% occur a single time. The ten largest clones represent around 18% of the sample.

The CDR3, from cysteine to phenylalanine, totals 14 residues. Only the CDR3 portion is preserved as DNA: 42 bases, with reading frame beginning at the first base. The germline V gene (reference sequence) provides CDR1 LNHNV and CDR2 YYDKDF. Between the V and J ends, shortened by 1 base and 8 bases respectively, the junction contains 11 bases. Systemically healthy Caucasian individuals from Russia, 35 to 50 in total and aged about 6 to 90 years, were included as donors. Ten milliliters of peripheral blood were drawn from each donor into EDTA-treated Vacutainer tubes. PBMCs were isolated by Ficoll-Paque density-gradient centrifugation, with at least 6.5 million obtained per sample. Trizol reagent was used to extract total RNA from the PBMCs, yielding at least 5.5 micrograms per sample. For every donor, flow cytometry on a PBMC aliquot measured the percentage of naive CD45RAhigh/CD27high T cells. What the work shows at the level of the full study, not this receptor alone: The long-lived group showed more naive CD4+ T cells, fewer expanded clones and increased TCR diversity than the aged group, suggesting age selection. Observed TCR beta diversity correlated strongly with the percentage of naive T cells measured by flow cytometry. Observed TCR beta diversity per million T cells fell roughly linearly with age, and a significant reduction was already apparent by age roughly 40. Because profiling used bulk unsorted PBMCs, naive and antigen-experienced compartments could not be compared conclusively. Because the CMV infection status of the donors was unknown, age-related changes in expanded clonotypes may potentially have been confounded. Estimates of total diversity from one million sequenced T cells were regarded as lower bounds and underestimates.

Comment on this clonotype: Its antigen is not yet known. The input lacks base qualities; no much larger clone sits a single base away.

This chain joins TRBV15 to TRBJ1-4, with a tentative D gene TRBD1 over 5 matching bases. The sequenced material came from blood. The TCR sequence derives from a woman aged 55-75 years in good health. The DNA reads as follows: TGTGCCACCAGCAGAGGGATGGGACGAGAAAAACTGTTTTTT. This sequence encodes CATSRGMGREKLFF.